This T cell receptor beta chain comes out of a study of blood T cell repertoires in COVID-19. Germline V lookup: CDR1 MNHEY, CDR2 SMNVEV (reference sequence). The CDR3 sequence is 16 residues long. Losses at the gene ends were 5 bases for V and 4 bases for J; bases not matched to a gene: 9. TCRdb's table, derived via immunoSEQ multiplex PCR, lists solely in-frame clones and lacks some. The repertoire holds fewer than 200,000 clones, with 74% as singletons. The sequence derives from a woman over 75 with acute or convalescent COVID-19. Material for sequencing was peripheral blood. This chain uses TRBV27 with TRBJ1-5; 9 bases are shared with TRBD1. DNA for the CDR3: TGTGCCAGCAGTAAACAAGACAGGGGGTGGAATCAGCCCCAGCATTTT. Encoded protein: CASSKQDRGWNQPQHF.